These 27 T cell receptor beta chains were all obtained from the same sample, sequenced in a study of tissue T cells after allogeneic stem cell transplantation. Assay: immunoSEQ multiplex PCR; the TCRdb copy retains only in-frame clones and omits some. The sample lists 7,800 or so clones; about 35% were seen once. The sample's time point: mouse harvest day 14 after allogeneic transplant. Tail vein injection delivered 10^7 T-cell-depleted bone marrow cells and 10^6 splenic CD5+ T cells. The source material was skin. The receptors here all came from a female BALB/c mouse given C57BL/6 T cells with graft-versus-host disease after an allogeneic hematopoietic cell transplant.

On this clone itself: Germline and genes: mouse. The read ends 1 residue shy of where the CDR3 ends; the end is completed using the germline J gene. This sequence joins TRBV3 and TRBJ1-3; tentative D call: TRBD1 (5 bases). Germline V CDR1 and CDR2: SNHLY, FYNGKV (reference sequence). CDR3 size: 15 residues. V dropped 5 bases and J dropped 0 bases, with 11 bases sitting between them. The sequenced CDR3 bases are TGTGCCAGCAGCCCTGGGGGGTATTCTGGAAATACGCTCTAT. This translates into CASSPGGYSGNTLY. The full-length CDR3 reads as CASSPGGYSGNTLYF.

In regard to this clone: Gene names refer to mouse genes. The CDR3 bases that were read are TGTGCCAGCAGCCAAGATTTGGGGGGGGCGCAAGAACAGTAC. Translating gives CASSQDLGGAQEQY. In full, the CDR3 is CASSQDLGGAQEQYF. The chain uses TRBV2 and TRBJ2-7; 8 bases are a match to TRBD2. The CDR3 end is not reached by the read, which stops 1 residue before it; the germline J gene fills it in. The length of the CDR3 is 15 residues. Germline trimming cut 0 bases from V and 7 bases from J; bases unmatched to any gene: 8. Germline CDR1 is LGHNA and CDR2 is YSYQKL.

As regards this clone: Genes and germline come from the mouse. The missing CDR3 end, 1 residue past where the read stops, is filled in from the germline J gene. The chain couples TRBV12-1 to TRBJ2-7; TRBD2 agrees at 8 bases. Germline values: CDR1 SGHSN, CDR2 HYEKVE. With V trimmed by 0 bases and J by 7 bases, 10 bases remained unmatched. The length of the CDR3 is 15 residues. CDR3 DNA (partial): TGTGCCAGCTCTCTCGAAGGGGGGGGCGCGTGGGAACAGTAC. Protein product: CASSLEGGGAWEQY. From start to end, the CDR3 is CASSLEGGGAWEQYF.

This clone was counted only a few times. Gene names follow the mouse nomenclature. This CDR3 reads CASSQGWDSYAEQFF. Partial CDR3 DNA: TGTGCCAGCAGCCAAGGGTGGGACAGCTATGCTGAGCAGTTC. V and J are TRBV5 and TRBJ2-1; TRBD1 matches at 7 bases. The CDR3 end is not reached by the read, which stops 1 residue before it; the germline J gene fills it in. There are 15 residues in the CDR3. V lost 1 base and J lost 3; bases outside the gene matches: 3. CDR1 LGHNA and CDR2 YNLKQL come from the germline V gene (reference sequence).

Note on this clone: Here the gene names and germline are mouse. The CDR3 sequence is CASSLDGRGQNTEVFF. The sequenced CDR3 bases are TGTGCAAGCAGCTTAGATGGCAGGGGGCAAAACACAGAAGTCTTC. The chain carries TRBV16 and TRBJ1-1; TRBD1 matches at 8 bases. The read ends 1 residue early relative to the CDR3; the germline J gene fills the gap. The germline V gene encodes CDR1 SGHSA and CDR2 FRNQAP. CDR3 length: 16 amino acids. V was clipped by 0 bases and J by 1 base; unmatched bases: 4. The entire variable domain, with the rest obtained from reference TRBV16 and TRBJ1-1, is as follows: NAGVIQTPRHKVTGKGQEATLWCEPISGHSAVFWYRQTIVQGLEFLTYFRNQAPIDDSGMPKERFSAQMPNQSHSTLKIQSTQPQDSAVYLCASSLDGRGQNTEVFFGKGTRLTVV.

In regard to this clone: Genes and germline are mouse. This CDR3 is CASSSNSGNTLYF. CDR3 bases read: TGTGCCAGCAGCTCCAATTCTGGAAATACGCTCTAT. The rearrangement joins TRBV3 to TRBJ1-3; D not certain. Read data end 1 residue before the CDR3 end; the end is taken from the germline J gene. Per the germline V gene, CDR1 is SNHLY and CDR2 is FYNGKV (reference sequence). This CDR3 comprises 13 residues. V gave up 4 bases and J gave up 0 bases, with 4 bases separating them.

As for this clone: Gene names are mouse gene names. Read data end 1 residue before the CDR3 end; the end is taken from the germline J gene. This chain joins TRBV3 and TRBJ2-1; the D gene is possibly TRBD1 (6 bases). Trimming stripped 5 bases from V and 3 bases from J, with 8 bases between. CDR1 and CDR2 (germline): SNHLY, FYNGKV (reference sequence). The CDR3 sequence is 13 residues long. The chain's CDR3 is CASSPTGYAEQFF. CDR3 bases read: TGTGCCAGCAGCCCGACAGGCTATGCTGAGCAGTTC.

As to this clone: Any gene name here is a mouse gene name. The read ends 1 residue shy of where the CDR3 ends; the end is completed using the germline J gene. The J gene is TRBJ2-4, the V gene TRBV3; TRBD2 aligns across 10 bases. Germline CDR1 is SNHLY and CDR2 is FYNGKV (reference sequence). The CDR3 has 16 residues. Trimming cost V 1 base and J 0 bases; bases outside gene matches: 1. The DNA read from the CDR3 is TGTGCCAGCAGCTTAGAACTGGGGGGGAGTCAAAACACCTTGTAC. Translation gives CASSLELGGSQNTLY. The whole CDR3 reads CASSLELGGSQNTLYF.

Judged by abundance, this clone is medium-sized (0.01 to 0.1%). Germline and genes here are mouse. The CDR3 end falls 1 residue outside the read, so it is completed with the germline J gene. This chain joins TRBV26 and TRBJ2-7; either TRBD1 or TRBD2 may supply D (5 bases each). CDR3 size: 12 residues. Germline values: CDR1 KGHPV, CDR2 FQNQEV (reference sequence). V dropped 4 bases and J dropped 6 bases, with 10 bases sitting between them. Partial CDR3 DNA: TGTGCCAGCAGTCCACCCGGGGGTGAACAGTAC. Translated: CASSPPGGEQY. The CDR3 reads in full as CASSPPGGEQYF.

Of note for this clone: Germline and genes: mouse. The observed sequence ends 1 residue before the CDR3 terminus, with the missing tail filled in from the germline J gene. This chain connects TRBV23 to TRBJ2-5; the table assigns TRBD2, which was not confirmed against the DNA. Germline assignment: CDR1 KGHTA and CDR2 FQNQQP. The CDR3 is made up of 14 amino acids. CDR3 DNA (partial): TGCTCCAGCAGCTTGGGGGTTAACCAAGACACCCAGTAC. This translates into CSSSLGVNQDTQY. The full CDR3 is CSSSLGVNQDTQYF.

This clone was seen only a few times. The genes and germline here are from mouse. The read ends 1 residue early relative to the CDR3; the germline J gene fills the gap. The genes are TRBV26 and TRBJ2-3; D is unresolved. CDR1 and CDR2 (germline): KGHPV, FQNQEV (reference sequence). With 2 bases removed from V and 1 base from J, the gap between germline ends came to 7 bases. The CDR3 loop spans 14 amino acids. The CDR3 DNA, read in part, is TGTGCCAGCAGTCTGGGGGTTGGTGCAGAAACGCTGTAT. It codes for CASSLGVGAETLY. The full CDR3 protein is CASSLGVGAETLYF.

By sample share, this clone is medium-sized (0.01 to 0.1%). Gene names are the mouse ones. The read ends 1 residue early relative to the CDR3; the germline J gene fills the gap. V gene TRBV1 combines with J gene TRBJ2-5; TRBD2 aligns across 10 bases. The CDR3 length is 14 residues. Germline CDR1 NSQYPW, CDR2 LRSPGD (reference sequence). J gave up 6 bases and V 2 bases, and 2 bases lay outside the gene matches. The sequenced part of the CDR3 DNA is TGCACCTGCAGTGCACTGGGGGGGCGCGACACCCAGTAC. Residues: CTCSALGGRDTQY. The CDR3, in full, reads CTCSALGGRDTQYF. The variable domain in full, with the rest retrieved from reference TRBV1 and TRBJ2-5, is VTLLEQNPRWRLVPRGQAVNLRCILKNSQYPWMSWYQQDLQKQLQWLFTLRSPGDKEVKSLPGADYLATRVTDTELRLQVANMSQGRTLYCTCSALGGRDTQYFGPGTRLLVL.

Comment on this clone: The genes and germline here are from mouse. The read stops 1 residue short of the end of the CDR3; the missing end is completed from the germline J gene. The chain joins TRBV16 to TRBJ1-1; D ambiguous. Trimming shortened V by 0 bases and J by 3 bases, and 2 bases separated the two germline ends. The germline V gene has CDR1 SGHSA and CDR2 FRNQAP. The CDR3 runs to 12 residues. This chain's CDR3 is CASSLDDTEVFF. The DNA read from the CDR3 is TGTGCAAGCAGCTTAGATGACACAGAAGTCTTC.

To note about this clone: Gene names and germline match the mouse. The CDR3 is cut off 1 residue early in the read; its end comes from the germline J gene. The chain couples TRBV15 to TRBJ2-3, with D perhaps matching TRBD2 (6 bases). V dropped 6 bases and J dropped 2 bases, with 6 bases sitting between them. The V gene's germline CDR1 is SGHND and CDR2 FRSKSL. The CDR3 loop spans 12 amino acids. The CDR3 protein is CASRGLAETLYF. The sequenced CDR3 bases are TGTGCCAGCAGGGGACTTGCAGAAACGCTGTAT.

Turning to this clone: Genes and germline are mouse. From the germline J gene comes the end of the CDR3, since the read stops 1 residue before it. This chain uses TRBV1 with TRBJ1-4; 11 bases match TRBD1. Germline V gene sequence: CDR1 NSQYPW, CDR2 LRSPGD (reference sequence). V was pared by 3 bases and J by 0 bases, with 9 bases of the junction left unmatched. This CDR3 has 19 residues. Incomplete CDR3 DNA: TGCACCTGCAGTGCGCCCGGGACAGGGGGGATTTTTTCCAACGAAAGATTATTT. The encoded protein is CTCSAPGTGGIFSNERLF. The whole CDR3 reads CTCSAPGTGGIFSNERLFF.

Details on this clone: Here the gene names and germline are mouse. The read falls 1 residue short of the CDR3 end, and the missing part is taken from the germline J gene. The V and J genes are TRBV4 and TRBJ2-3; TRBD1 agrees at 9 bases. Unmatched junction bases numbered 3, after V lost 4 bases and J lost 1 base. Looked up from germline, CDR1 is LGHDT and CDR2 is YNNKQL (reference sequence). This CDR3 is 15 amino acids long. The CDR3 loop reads CASSSRDRGAETLYF. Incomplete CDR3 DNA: TGTGCCAGCAGCTCCCGGGACAGGGGTGCAGAAACGCTGTAT.

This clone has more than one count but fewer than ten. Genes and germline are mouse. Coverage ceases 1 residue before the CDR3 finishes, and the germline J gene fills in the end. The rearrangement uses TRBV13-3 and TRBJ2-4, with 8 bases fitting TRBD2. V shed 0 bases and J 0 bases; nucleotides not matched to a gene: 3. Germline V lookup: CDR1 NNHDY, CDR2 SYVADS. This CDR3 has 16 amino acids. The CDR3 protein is CASSDAGGSSQNTLYF. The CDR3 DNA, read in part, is TGTGCCAGCAGTGATGCTGGGGGGTCTAGTCAAAACACCTTGTAC.

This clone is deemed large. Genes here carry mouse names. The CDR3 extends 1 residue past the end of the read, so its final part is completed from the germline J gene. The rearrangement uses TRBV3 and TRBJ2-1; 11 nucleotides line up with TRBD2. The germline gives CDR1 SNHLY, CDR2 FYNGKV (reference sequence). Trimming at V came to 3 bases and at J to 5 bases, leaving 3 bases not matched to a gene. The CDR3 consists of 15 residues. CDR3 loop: CASSFTGGAHAEQFF. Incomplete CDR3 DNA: TGTGCCAGCAGCTTTACTGGGGGGGCGCATGCTGAGCAGTTC.

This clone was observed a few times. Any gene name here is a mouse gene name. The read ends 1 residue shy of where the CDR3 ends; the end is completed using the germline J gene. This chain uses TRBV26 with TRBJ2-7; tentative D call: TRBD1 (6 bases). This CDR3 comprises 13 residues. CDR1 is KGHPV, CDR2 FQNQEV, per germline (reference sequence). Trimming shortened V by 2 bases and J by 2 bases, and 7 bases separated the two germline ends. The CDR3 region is CASSLTGTYEQYF. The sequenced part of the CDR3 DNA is TGTGCCAGCAGTCTGACAGGGACCTATGAACAGTAC.

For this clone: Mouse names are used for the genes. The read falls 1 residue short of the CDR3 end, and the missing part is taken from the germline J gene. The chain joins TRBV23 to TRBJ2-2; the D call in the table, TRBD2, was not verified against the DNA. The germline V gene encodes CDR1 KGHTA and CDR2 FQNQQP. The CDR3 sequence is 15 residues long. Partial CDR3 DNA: TGCTCCAGCAGTCGCTGGGGGGCAGACACCGGGCAGCTCTAC. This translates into CSSSRWGADTGQLY. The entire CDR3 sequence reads CSSSRWGADTGQLYF.

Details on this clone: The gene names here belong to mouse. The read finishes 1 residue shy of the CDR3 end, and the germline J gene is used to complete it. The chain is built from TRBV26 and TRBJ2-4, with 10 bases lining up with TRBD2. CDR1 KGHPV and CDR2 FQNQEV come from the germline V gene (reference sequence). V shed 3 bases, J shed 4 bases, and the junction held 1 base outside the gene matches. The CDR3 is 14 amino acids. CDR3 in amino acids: CASSLTGGENTLYF. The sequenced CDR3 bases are TGTGCCAGCAGTCTAACTGGGGGGGAAAACACCTTGTAC.

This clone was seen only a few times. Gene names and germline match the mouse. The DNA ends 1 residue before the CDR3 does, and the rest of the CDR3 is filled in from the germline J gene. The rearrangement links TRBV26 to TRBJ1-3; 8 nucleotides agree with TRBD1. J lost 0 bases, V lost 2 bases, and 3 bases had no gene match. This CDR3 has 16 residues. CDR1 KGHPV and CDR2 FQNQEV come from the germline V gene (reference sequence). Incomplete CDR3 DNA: TGTGCCAGCAGTCTGCGGACAGGGTCTTCTGGAAATACGCTCTAT. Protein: CASSLRTGSSGNTLY. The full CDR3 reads CASSLRTGSSGNTLYF.

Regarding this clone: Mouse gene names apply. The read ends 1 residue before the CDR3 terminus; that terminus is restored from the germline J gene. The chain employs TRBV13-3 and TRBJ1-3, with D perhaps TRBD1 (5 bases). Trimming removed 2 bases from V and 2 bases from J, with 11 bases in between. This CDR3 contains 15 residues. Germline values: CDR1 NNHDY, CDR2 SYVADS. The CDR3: CASSDRDHPGNTLYF. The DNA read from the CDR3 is TGTGCCAGCAGTGACCGGGACCATCCTGGAAATACGCTCTAT.

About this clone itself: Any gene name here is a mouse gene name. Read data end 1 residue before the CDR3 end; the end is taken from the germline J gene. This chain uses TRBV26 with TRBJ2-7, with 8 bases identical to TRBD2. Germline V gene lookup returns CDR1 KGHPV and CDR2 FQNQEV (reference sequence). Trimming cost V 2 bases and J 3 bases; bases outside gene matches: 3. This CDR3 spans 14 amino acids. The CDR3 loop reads CASSLGGANYEQYF. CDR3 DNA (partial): TGTGCCAGCAGTCTGGGGGGGGCCAACTATGAACAGTAC.

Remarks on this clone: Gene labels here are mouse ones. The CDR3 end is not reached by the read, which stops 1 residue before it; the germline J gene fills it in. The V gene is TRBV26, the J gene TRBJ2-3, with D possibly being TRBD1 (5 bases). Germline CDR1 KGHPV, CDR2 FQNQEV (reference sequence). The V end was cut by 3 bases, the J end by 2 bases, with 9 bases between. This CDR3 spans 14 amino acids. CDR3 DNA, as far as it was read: TGTGCCAGCAGTCTAGCAGGGAATGCAGAAACGCTGTAT. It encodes CASSLAGNAETLY. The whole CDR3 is CASSLAGNAETLYF.

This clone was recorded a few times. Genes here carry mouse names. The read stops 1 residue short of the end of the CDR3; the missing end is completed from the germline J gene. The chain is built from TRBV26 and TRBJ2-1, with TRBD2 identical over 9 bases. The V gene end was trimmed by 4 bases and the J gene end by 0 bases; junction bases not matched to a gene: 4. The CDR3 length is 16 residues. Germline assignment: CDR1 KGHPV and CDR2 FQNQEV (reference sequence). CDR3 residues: CASSPGLGYNYAEQFF. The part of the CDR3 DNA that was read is TGTGCCAGCAGTCCAGGACTGGGGTATAACTATGCTGAGCAGTTC.

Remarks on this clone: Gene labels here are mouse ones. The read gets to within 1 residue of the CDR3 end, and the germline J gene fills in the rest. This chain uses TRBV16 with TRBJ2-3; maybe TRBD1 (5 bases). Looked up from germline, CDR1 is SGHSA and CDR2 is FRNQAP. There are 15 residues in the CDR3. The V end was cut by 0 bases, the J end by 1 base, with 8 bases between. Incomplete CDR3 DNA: TGTGCAAGCAGCTTAGAGAGGGGTGGTGCAGAAACGCTGTAT. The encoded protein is CASSLERGGAETLY. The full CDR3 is CASSLERGGAETLYF.